These 17 T cell receptor beta chains were sequenced from one sample in a study. TCRdb called the RT-PCR reads again in MiXCR, with one record for every CDR3 protein. The table includes hundreds of thousands of distinct CDR3 sequences, 14% detected once. Material: memory CD4+ T cells from blood. Receptors originate from a female donor in good health, serving as a healthy control.

Only a few counts were recorded for this clonotype. This sequence joins TRBV7-9 and TRBJ2-6; perhaps D is TRBD1 or TRBD2 (5 bases each). This CDR3 is built from 15 residues. Trimming removed 9 bases from V and 3 bases from J, with 15 bases in between. Germline lookup yields CDR1 SEHNR and CDR2 FQNEAQ (reference sequence). This chain's CDR3 is CARDTGGGGANVLTF. CDR3 coding DNA: TGTGCCAGGGACACAGGAGGAGGTGGGGCCAACGTCCTGACTTTC. The variable domain in full, with the rest retrieved from reference TRBV7-9 and TRBJ2-6, is DTGVSQNPRHKITKRGQNVTFRCDPISEHNRLYWYRQTLGQGPEFLTYFQNEAQLEKSRLLSDRFSAERPKGSFSTLEIQRTEQGDSAMYLCARDTGGGGANVLTFGAGSRLTVL.

The V and J genes are TRBV7-2 and TRBJ2-1; 15 positions match TRBD2. The CDR3 runs to 15 residues. The V and J ends lost 6 bases and 7 bases, in that order; junction bases with no gene match: 4. Germline CDR1 and CDR2: SGHTA and FQGNSA. The CDR3 DNA reads TGTGCCAGCAGATCGGGACTAGCGGGAGGTAATGAGCAGTTCTTC. Its translation is CASRSGLAGGNEQFF.

This clonotype was seen ten or more times. The rearrangement joins TRBV12-3 or TRBV12-4 to TRBJ2-3; 10 positions match TRBD2. V lost 6 bases, J lost 7 bases, and 22 bases stayed unmatched. The CDR3 has 19 amino acids. This CDR3 is CASSLGTSQMGLALHTQYF. CDR3 nucleotides: TGTGCCAGCAGCCTCGGGACGAGCCAGATGGGACTAGCGCTACATACGCAGTATTTT.

This clonotype was detected many times. The chain couples TRBV27 to TRBJ1-2; perhaps TRBD1 as D (5 bases). CDR3 length equals 14 residues. Germline V gene data show CDR1 as MNHEY and CDR2 as SMNVEV (reference sequence). Trimming shortened V by 6 bases and J by 2 bases, and 13 bases separated the two germline ends. The CDR3, as DNA: TGTGCCAGCAGACCCAGCGGGGGGAACTATGGCTACACCTTC. The encoded protein is CASRPSGGNYGYTF.

CDR3 sequence: CASRSSTSGRDEQFF. The CDR3 DNA sequence: TGTGCCAGCAGATCAAGTACTAGCGGGAGGGATGAGCAGTTCTTC. This chain joins TRBV12-3 or TRBV12-4 and TRBJ2-1, with 13 bases matching TRBD2. The CDR3 extends over 15 amino acids. Trimming cost V 6 bases and J 8 bases; bases outside gene matches: 7.

This chain connects TRBV24-1 to TRBJ1-2, with a weak D call TRBD1 (6 bases). CDR1 and CDR2 from the germline V gene are KGHDR and SFDVKD. The CDR3 is 16 amino acids. Trimming took off 4 bases at V and 8 bases at J, with 22 bases between the two ends. The CDR3 nucleotides read TGTGCCACCAGTGACCCTCGTAGCGGGGGCGTATACGGCTACACCTTC. Protein sequence: CATSDPRSGGVYGYTF.

Written as DNA, the CDR3 is TGCAGTGCTAGCCGACTCGGGGCGAGGAATCAGCCCCAGCATTTT. Protein sequence: CSASRLGARNQPQHF. The V gene is TRBV20-1, the J gene TRBJ1-5; weak D call: TRBD1 (5 bases). Germline loops: CDR1 DFQATT, CDR2 SNEGSKA (reference sequence). V was trimmed by 3 bases and J by 4 bases, leaving 16 bases between them. The CDR3 is made up of 15 amino acids.

The table lists this clonotype with many counts. The rearrangement joins TRBV12-3 or TRBV12-4 to TRBJ1-2; D unresolved. The V end lost 6 bases, the J end lost 4 bases, and 12 bases lay between the germline ends. The CDR3 is 13 amino acids. The CDR3 bases are TGTGCCAGCAGCCCTCTGAAAGGCTATGGCTACACCTTC. Amino acid sequence: CASSPLKGYGYTF.

This clonotype appeared a few times. CDR3 loop: CASSTRENNYGYTF. The CDR3 nucleotides read TGTGCCAGCAGCACCCGGGAAAATAACTATGGCTACACCTTC. This chain uses TRBV9 with TRBJ1-2; no reliable D call. The CDR3 loop spans 14 amino acids. Between the trimmed V and J ends, which lost 4 bases and 1 base, there was a span of 11 bases. Per the germline V gene, CDR1 is SGDLS and CDR2 is YYNGEE.

This clonotype occurred many times. J is TRBJ2-3 and V is TRBV12-3 or TRBV12-4, with TRBD2 as a possible D gene (5 bases). Deletions cut 4 bases from V and 2 bases from J, with 10 bases between. The CDR3 has 14 amino acids. This CDR3 is CASSSGNPTDTQYF. CDR3 nucleotide sequence: TGTGCCAGCAGTTCCGGGAATCCCACAGATACGCAGTATTTT.

The rearrangement links TRBV5-6 to TRBJ1-3; D remains unclear. The germline V gene has CDR1 SGHDT and CDR2 YYEEEE. Deletions cut 4 bases from V and 1 base from J, with 9 bases between. The CDR3 extends over 14 amino acids. CDR3 sequence reads: CASSRVTSGNTIYF. CDR3 nucleotide sequence: TGTGCCAGCAGCCGGGTTACTTCTGGAAACACCATATATTTT.

This clonotype was detected many times. The chain is built from TRBV20-1 and TRBJ1-5; D gene uncertain. Between the trimmed V and J ends, which lost 3 bases and 1 base, there was a span of 13 bases. CDR3 length: 15 residues. Germline-derived CDR1 and CDR2 are DFQATT and SNEGSKA (reference sequence). The CDR3 bases are TGCAGTGCTAGTCTTTTAGGTGAGAGCAATCAGCCCCAGCATTTT. This codes for CSASLLGESNQPQHF.

This clonotype was seen more than once but under ten times. The chain carries TRBV7-2 and TRBJ2-7; tentatively, D is TRBD1 (6 bases). Germline V gene data show CDR1 as SGHTA and CDR2 as FQGNSA. V lost 4 bases and J 3 bases, leaving 13 bases between the germline ends. CDR3 length: 14 residues. CDR3 residues: CASSSDRWDYEQYF. The CDR3 DNA sequence: TGTGCCAGCAGCTCTGACAGGTGGGACTACGAGCAGTACTTC. Looking up the rest from reference TRBV7-2 and TRBJ2-7 gives the full variable domain: GAGVSQSPSNKVTEKGKDVELRCDPISGHTALYWYRQSLGQGLEFLIYFQGNSAPDKSGLPSDRFSAERTGGSVSTLTIQRTQQEDSAVYLCASSSDRWDYEQYFGPGTRLTVT.

The chain couples TRBV5-5 to TRBJ1-2; D gene unclear. Germline V lookup: CDR1 SGHKS, CDR2 YYEKEE (reference sequence). The CDR3 is 13 residues long. The V gene lost 4 bases and the J gene lost 0 bases, with 7 bases spanning the gap. The CDR3 DNA reads as TGTGCCAGCAGCGAGGCGGCTAACTATGGCTACACCTTC. Amino acid sequence: CASSEAANYGYTF.

This chain joins TRBV2 and TRBJ1-1, with D maybe TRBD1 (5 bases). The CDR3 loop spans 13 amino acids. Trimming pared 6 bases from V and 4 bases from J, leaving 12 bases between. The V gene's germline CDR1 is SNHLY and CDR2 FYNNEI. In DNA, the CDR3 is TGTGCCAGCAGCCCCCACAGGACCACTGAAGCTTTCTTT. It encodes CASSPHRTTEAFF. Full variable domain (rest looked up from reference TRBV2 and TRBJ1-1): EPEVTQTPSHQVTQMGQEVILRCVPISNHLYFYWYRQILGQKVEFLVSFYNNEISEKSEIFDDQFSVERPDGSNFTLKIRSTKLEDSAMYFCASSPHRTTEAFFGQGTRLTVV.

The rearrangement joins TRBV5-1 to TRBJ2-5; no reliable D call. CDR3 size: 15 residues. Germline V CDR1 and CDR2: SGHRS, YFSETQ. V was clipped by 0 bases and J by 4 bases, with 13 bases between them. CDR3 coding DNA: TGCGCCAGCAGCTTGGGGGCCGGCCCCCGAGAGACCCAGTACTTC. This gives the protein CASSLGAGPRETQYF.

This clonotype was found a few times. The chain recombines TRBV13 with TRBJ1-1; a weak D match, TRBD1 (6 bases). CDR3 length: 15 residues. V was pared by 0 bases and J by 3 bases, with 11 bases between. The V gene's germline CDR1 is PRHDT and CDR2 FYEKMQ (reference sequence). The CDR3 nucleotides are TGTGCCAGCAGCTTAGGACAGGGCCGATACACTGAAGCTTTCTTT. Residues: CASSLGQGRYTEAFF.